A selection of T cell receptor beta chains follows, all from one sample in a study of T cell responses to AZD1222 COVID-19 vaccine. Sequencing was performed with immunoSEQ multiplex PCR; in TCRdb, only in-frame clones are kept and a portion is missing. This table has over 95,000 clones, about 89% appearing once. The starting material was peripheral blood, obtained on day 0 of AZD1222 vaccination. These receptors originate from an adult in good health. Each CDR3 is given with its conserved first and last residue. The order of the fields is D gene, CDR3 length, V gene, J gene, clone size, CDR3 DNA, CDR3 protein. The D gene is left open where the match is weak. Some rows have no size entry. The others give once, few or many, or a class for an expanded clone.

>NA|16|TRBV28|TRBJ2-1|NA
TGTGCCAGCAGTTTGGGACCGGACGGCTCCTACAATGAGCAGTTCTTC
CASSLGPDGSYNEQFF
>NA|16|TRBV9|TRBJ2-1|NA
TGTGCCAGCAGCGGAGACCAGGGGGGATCCTACAATGAGCAGTTCTTC
CASSGDQGGSYNEQFF
>NA|16|TRBV3-1/TRBV3-2|TRBJ2-1|few
TGTGCCAGCAGCCCCTTCGGGGAAGTCTCCTACAATGAGCAGTTCTTC
CASSPFGEVSYNEQFF
>NA|14|TRBV6-5|TRBJ1-5|once
TGTGCCAGCAGCTACGCGGAGGGAAACCAGCCCCAGCATTTT
CASSYAEGNQPQHF
>NA|14|TRBV11-1|TRBJ1-5|NA
TGTGCCAGCAGCCCCGACGGCGGCAATCAGCCCCAGCATTTT
CASSPDGGNQPQHF
>NA|15|TRBV19|TRBJ2-6|NA
TGTGCCAGTAAAATAGCATACTCTGGGGCCAACGTCCTGACTTTC
CASKIAYSGANVLTF
>TRBD1|20|TRBV6-2/TRBV6-3|TRBJ1-2|NA
TGTGCCAGCAGTTTAGTCCCAGGGGGCAGGTACGGCCCCGACTGGGGGGGCTACACCTTC
CASSLVPGGRYGPDWGGYTF
>NA|14|TRBV27|TRBJ1-1|NA
TGTGCCAGCAGTTCGCTCCGACAGAACACTGAAGCTTTCTTT
CASSSLRQNTEAFF
>NA|14|TRBV7-2|TRBJ1-3|few
TGTGCCAGCAGCTTAGGTCCCTCTGGAAACACCATATATTTT
CASSLGPSGNTIYF
>NA|15|TRBV6-5|TRBJ1-1|NA
TGTGCCAGCAGTACCCGGGGGGGCGGTAACACTGAAGCTTTCTTT
CASSTRGGGNTEAFF
>TRBD2|18|TRBV3-1/TRBV3-2|TRBJ2-6|NA
TGTGCCAGCAGCCAAGATTTACGGGGGGGCTCTGGGGCCAACGTCCTGACTTTC
CASSQDLRGGSGANVLTF
>TRBD1|16|TRBV9|TRBJ1-4|NA
TGTGCCAGCAGCGTAGGGGCACAGGGGAATGGTGAAAAACTGTTTTTT
CASSVGAQGNGEKLFF
>NA|15|TRBV9|TRBJ1-3|NA
TGTGCCAGCAGCGTAGGCAGGGGCGCTGGAAACACCATATATTTT
CASSVGRGAGNTIYF
>NA|14|TRBV5-1|TRBJ2-7|NA
TGCGCCAGCAGCTTGGCCGGGTCTCCCTACGAGCAGTACTTC
CASSLAGSPYEQYF
>NA|15|TRBV7-8|TRBJ1-3|NA
TGTGCCAGCAGCGGGGCCCCGAACCCTGGAAACACCATATATTTT
CASSGAPNPGNTIYF
>NA|14|TRBV6-5|TRBJ2-7|NA
TGTGCCAGCAGTTACTCTACAGCTTCCTACGAGCAGTACTTC
CASSYSTASYEQYF
>NA|13|TRBV4-1|TRBJ2-1|NA
TGCGCCAGCAGCCAAGAACGGGGGAATGAGCAGTTCTTC
CASSQERGNEQFF
>TRBD2|16|TRBV6-1|TRBJ2-3|NA
TGTGCCAGCAGTGAAAGACTAGCGGGGGAAACAGATACGCAGTATTTT
CASSERLAGETDTQYF
>NA|14|TRBV19|TRBJ1-5|once
TGTGCCAGTAACGGCGGCAGCGTGTTGCAGCCCCAGCATTTT
CASNGGSVLQPQHF
>NA|17|TRBV19|TRBJ1-2|NA
TGTGCCACCGACGACAGGCGGTCTTCTCAAGGTCTCTATGGCTACACCTTC
CATDDRRSSQGLYGYTF
>TRBD2|15|TRBV24-1|TRBJ2-1|NA
TGTGCCACCAGTGATTTGAGGCGGGGGGGCAACGAGCAGTTCTTC
CATSDLRRGGNEQFF
>NA|15|TRBV7-2|TRBJ1-3|NA
TGTGCCAGCAGATCCCAACAGGCTACTGGAAACACCATATATTTT
CASRSQQATGNTIYF
>TRBD1|15|TRBV4-1|TRBJ1-4|NA
TGCGCCAGCAGCCAGTCAGACAGGGAGAATGAAAAACTGTTTTTT
CASSQSDRENEKLFF
>NA|14|TRBV6-5|TRBJ2-7|NA
TGTGCCAGCAGTCCAGGGTATGGAGCCTACGAGCAGTACTTC
CASSPGYGAYEQYF
>TRBD1|13|TRBV4-1|TRBJ1-1|NA
TGCGCCAGCGGCAGACAGGGGGCCACTGAAGCTTTCTTT
CASGRQGATEAFF
>TRBD1|14|TRBV19|TRBJ2-2|NA
TGTGCCAGTAGTGGGGGACAGTTCACCGGGGAGCTGTTTTTT
CASSGGQFTGELFF
>TRBD1|14|TRBV27|TRBJ1-5|NA
TGTGCCAGCAAGAGGACAGGGGGCTTCCAGCCCCAGCATTTT
CASKRTGGFQPQHF
>NA|14|TRBV29-1|TRBJ1-2|few
TGCAGCGTTGAAGATCCGGGGTCGCCCTATGGCTACACCTTC
CSVEDPGSPYGYTF
>TRBD1|16|TRBV2|TRBJ1-3|NA
TGTGCCAGCAGTCGAGACGGACAGGTCTCTGGAAACACCATATATTTT
CASSRDGQVSGNTIYF
>TRBD1|15|TRBV7-3|TRBJ1-1|NA
TGTGCCAGCAGCCCACTGGGACAGGTGAACACTGAAGCTTTCTTT
CASSPLGQVNTEAFF
>NA|14|TRBV5-4|TRBJ1-1|NA
TGTGCCAGCAGCTTGGGAGGGGGGAACACTGAAGCTTTCTTT
CASSLGGGNTEAFF
>NA|13|TRBV29-1|TRBJ2-7|NA
TGCAGCGTTGAAGGCAGAGCGAGCTACGAGCAGTACTTC
CSVEGRASYEQYF
>NA|15|TRBV27|TRBJ2-5|once
TGTGCCAGCAGTTTGGGGGGACTTTCCCAAGAGACCCAGTACTTC
CASSLGGLSQETQYF
>NA|15|TRBV6-5|TRBJ2-2|few
TGTGCCAGCTCGATTCACGGACTTAACACCGGGGAGCTGTTTTTT
CASSIHGLNTGELFF
>NA|14|TRBV5-4|TRBJ1-2|NA
TGTGCCAGCAGCTTGGACCGGGACTCCTATGGCTACACCTTC
CASSLDRDSYGYTF
>NA|11|TRBV29-1|TRBJ2-1|NA
TGCAGCGTTGGACATGTCAATGAGCAGTTCTTC
CSVGHVNEQFF
>TRBD1|14|TRBV28|TRBJ1-5|NA
TGTGCCAGCAGTTTCACAGGGGCGAATCAGCCCCAGCATTTT
CASSFTGANQPQHF
>TRBD1|15|TRBV7-9|TRBJ1-2|NA
TGTGCCAGCAGTTCGCCGGGACAGTACCAGTATGGCTACACCTTC
CASSSPGQYQYGYTF
>TRBD1|14|TRBV10-3|TRBJ2-6|NA
TGTGCCATCAGTGAAAAGGGACAGGGCCTTCTCCTGACTTTC
CAISEKGQGLLLTF
>NA|11|TRBV24-1|TRBJ2-2|NA
TGTGCCACCAATGCGGCCGGGGAGCTGTTTTTT
CATNAAGELFF
>NA|14|TRBV7-9|TRBJ1-6|NA
TGTGCCAGCAGCTTAGCCATGGGGTATTCACCCCTCCACTTT
CASSLAMGYSPLHF
>TRBD2|18|TRBV4-2|TRBJ2-3|NA
TGTGCCAGCAGCCATAAGACTAGCGGGGGGTCCTTCACAGATACGCAGTATTTT
CASSHKTSGGSFTDTQYF
>NA|13|TRBV5-1|TRBJ2-5|NA
TGCGCCAGCAGCTTGGGCCGGCAAGAGACCCAGTACTTC
CASSLGRQETQYF
>NA|12|TRBV12-3/TRBV12-4|TRBJ1-2|NA
TGTGCCAGCAGTTCAGGGAACTATGGCTACACCTTC
CASSSGNYGYTF
>TRBD1|12|TRBV5-1|TRBJ1-1|NA
TGCGCCAGCAGTATGATACAGGGGGCGGCTTTCTTT
CASSMIQGAAFF
>NA|17|TRBV7-2|TRBJ2-3|NA
TGTGCCAGCAGCCCGGGACAGGCCGGACTAGCCACAGATACGCAGTATTTT
CASSPGQAGLATDTQYF
>NA|13|TRBV29-1|TRBJ2-4|NA
TGCAGCGTGGCTGGTCCAGGCAAAAACATTCAGTACTTC
CSVAGPGKNIQYF
>NA|15|TRBV30|TRBJ1-5|NA
TGTGCCTGGAGTGTTCTGGGGGAACGCAATCAGCCCCAGCATTTT
CAWSVLGERNQPQHF
>NA|15|TRBV6-6|TRBJ2-6|NA
TGTGCCAGCAGTTACGGGTCGGGTGGGGCCAACGTCCTGACTTTC
CASSYGSGGANVLTF
>TRBD1|17|TRBV24-1|TRBJ1-4|NA
TGTGCCACCAGTGATTCGAGGACAGGGGCGCCTCTTGGAAAACTGTTTTTT
CATSDSRTGAPLGKLFF